The 29 T cell receptor beta chains below come from one sample, sequenced in a study of T cell changes during pregnancy in multiple sclerosis. Libraries were prepared by immunoSEQ multiplex PCR; TCRdb keeps only in-frame clonotypes and omits some of them. The table records more than 80,000 clones, roughly nine tenths of them present only once. Material: peripheral blood, obtained before pregnancy. All receptors derive from a female donor with multiple sclerosis, enrolled in a pregnancy study.

As DNA, the CDR3 is TGTGCCAGCAGCCAAGGACAGGGGCTGTACACTGAAGCTTTCTTT. Translating gives CASSQGQGLYTEAFF. This sequence joins TRBV11-3 and TRBJ1-1; 9 nucleotides match TRBD1. J gave up 3 bases and V 5 bases, and 7 bases lay outside the gene matches. This CDR3 contains 15 residues. CDR1 is SGHNT, CDR2 YENEEA, per germline.

The chain uses TRBV7-2 and TRBJ1-1, with 8 nucleotides matching TRBD1. Germline V gene sequence: CDR1 SGHTA, CDR2 FQGNSA. The length of the CDR3 is 16 residues. J gave up 5 bases and V 6 bases, and 14 bases lay outside the gene matches. The CDR3 protein is CASSEVITGGSTEAFF. In DNA form, the CDR3 reads TGTGCCAGCAGTGAAGTTATCACAGGGGGGTCTACTGAAGCTTTCTTT.

The chain uses TRBV27 and TRBJ1-5; 7 bases are a match to TRBD1. Trimming cost V 3 bases and J 4 bases; bases outside gene matches: 3. The CDR3 sequence is 14 residues long. Germline-derived CDR1 and CDR2 are MNHEY and SMNVEV (reference sequence). The CDR3 region has the DNA TGTGCCAGCAGTTTGAGACAGGGTAATCAGCCCCAGCATTTT. Its protein is CASSLRQGNQPQHF.

This chain joins TRBV5-4 and TRBJ2-1, with 10 bases aligning to TRBD1. The germline gives CDR1 SGHNT, CDR2 YYREEE (reference sequence). There are 15 residues in the CDR3. V was pared by 3 bases and J by 4 bases, with 4 bases of the junction left unmatched. The CDR3 region is CASSSDRGLYNEQFF. The CDR3 DNA is TGTGCCAGCAGCTCCGACAGGGGGCTGTACAATGAGCAGTTCTTC.

J is TRBJ1-1 and V is TRBV6-1; weak D call: TRBD1 (5 bases). Germline lookup yields CDR1 MNHNS and CDR2 SASEGT. The CDR3 is 18 residues long. The V end lost 0 bases, the J end lost 1 base, and 18 bases lay between the germline ends. CDR3 DNA: TGTGCCAGCAGTGAAGCGGGACTAGGGCAACAGACGAACACTGAAGCTTTCTTT. This codes for CASSEAGLGQQTNTEAFF.

The J gene is TRBJ1-5, the V gene TRBV7-2; D remains unclear. CDR1 is SGHTA and CDR2 is FQGNSA in the germline V gene. The ends were cut back, 1 base at V and 3 bases at J, with 10 bases in the middle. CDR3 length: 15 amino acids. CDR3 sequence (DNA): TGTGCCAGCAGCTTAGTTGTGCAGAACAATCAGCCCCAGCATTTT. This sequence encodes CASSLVVQNNQPQHF.

V is TRBV29-1 and J is TRBJ2-7, with D possibly being TRBD2 (5 bases). CDR1 is SQVTM, CDR2 ANQGSEA, per germline. V was trimmed by 6 bases and J by 2 bases, leaving 14 bases between them. This CDR3 region has 13 residues. CDR3 sequence: CSVSSVLTYEQYF. In nucleotides, the CDR3 is TGCAGCGTGAGTAGCGTATTAACCTACGAGCAGTACTTC.

CDR3 in DNA: TGTGCCAGCAGTTCAATTCACAGGGGGTTGGACACTGAAGCTTTCTTT. It yields the protein CASSSIHRGLDTEAFF. The rearrangement joins TRBV28 to TRBJ1-1; 8 positions agree with TRBD1. CDR3 length: 16 amino acids. V lost 4 bases to trimming and J lost 3 bases; unmatched junction nucleotides: 10. Germline CDR1 reads MDHEN; CDR2 reads SYDVKM. The variable domain in full, completed from reference TRBV28 and TRBJ1-1, reads DVKVTQSSRYLVKRTGEKVFLECVQDMDHENMFWYRQDPGLGLRLIYFSYDVKMKEKGDIPEGYSVSREKKERFSLILESASTNQTSMYLCASSSIHRGLDTEAFFGQGTRLTVV.

CDR3 sequence reads: CSVEVGGVRETQYF. DNA for the CDR3: TGCAGCGTTGAAGTGGGAGGTGTCCGGGAGACCCAGTACTTC. The chain couples TRBV29-1 to TRBJ2-5; D might be TRBD2 (6 bases). The CDR3 covers 14 residues. Germline CDR1 reads SQVTM; CDR2 reads ANQGSEA. V was pared by 1 base and J by 5 bases, with 14 bases between.

This chain joins TRBV19 and TRBJ2-1; 12 positions agree with TRBD2. Germline V CDR1 and CDR2: LNHDA, SQIVND (reference sequence). J was trimmed by 6 bases and V by 3 bases; bases with no gene match: 3. CDR3 length: 15 amino acids. The CDR3 DNA sequence: TGTGCCAGTAGTATTACTAGCGGGGGGCCCAATGAGCAGTTCTTC. Protein: CASSITSGGPNEQFF. Supplemented by reference TRBV19 and TRBJ2-1, the full variable domain reads DGGITQSPKYLFRKEGQNVTLSCEQNLNHDAMYWYRQDPGQGLRLIYYSQIVNDFQKGDIAEGYSVSREKKESFPLTVTSAQKNPTAFYLCASSITSGGPNEQFFGPGTRLTVL.

The chain couples TRBV7-7 to TRBJ1-2; 12 positions match TRBD1. J lost 8 bases, V lost 5 bases, and 12 bases had no gene match. Germline V gives CDR1 SSHAT, CDR2 FNYEAQ (reference sequence). This CDR3 contains 16 residues. CDR3 sequence reads: CASSHLGTGGARGYTF. Here the CDR3 DNA reads TGTGCCAGCAGCCACTTAGGGACAGGGGGCGCGAGGGGCTACACCTTC.

This chain connects TRBV10-1 to TRBJ1-1; a possible D gene is TRBD1 (6 bases). This CDR3 is 15 amino acids long. The germline V gene has CDR1 WNHNN and CDR2 SYGVQD (reference sequence). Trimming shortened V by 5 bases and J by 1 base, and 14 bases separated the two germline ends. The CDR3 is CASSMRGAGNTEAFF. The CDR3 region has the DNA TGCGCCAGCAGTATGCGGGGGGCGGGGAACACTGAAGCTTTCTTT.

This sequence joins TRBV29-1 and TRBJ2-7; D is ambiguous. The germline gives CDR1 SQVTM, CDR2 ANQGSEA. V was shortened by 5 bases and J by 1 base, with 12 bases between the two germline ends. This CDR3 has 13 residues. CDR3 amino acids: CSVSWARSYEQYF. CDR3 coding DNA: TGCAGCGTTTCTTGGGCCCGATCCTACGAGCAGTACTTC.

The chain joins TRBV7-8 to TRBJ2-7; D perhaps matches TRBD2 (7 bases). Trimming shortened V by 1 base and J by 0 bases, and 19 bases separated the two germline ends. The length of the CDR3 is 18 residues. Germline lookup yields CDR1 SGHVS and CDR2 FQNEAQ. The CDR3 spells CASSLEGGWRGYSYEQYF. The CDR3 bases are TGTGCCAGCAGCTTAGAGGGGGGCTGGCGGGGGTACTCCTACGAGCAGTACTTC.

The chain joins TRBV5-4 to TRBJ2-5, with D perhaps matching TRBD2 (6 bases). This CDR3 has 14 residues. Germline V gene lookup returns CDR1 SGHNT and CDR2 YYREEE (reference sequence). V was clipped by 3 bases and J by 1 base, with 10 bases between them. In nucleotides, the CDR3 is TGTGCCAGCAGCTCCGCTAGCGCCCAAGAGACCCAGTACTTC. This gives the protein CASSSASAQETQYF.

J is TRBJ2-2 and V is TRBV6-1, with D uncertain. Looked up from germline, CDR1 is MNHNS and CDR2 is SASEGT. The CDR3 consists of 11 residues. Trimming removed 10 bases from V and 2 bases from J, with 5 bases in between. CDR3 coding DNA: TGTGCCACCTCTAACACCGGGGAGCTGTTTTTT. This gives the protein CATSNTGELFF.

This chain joins TRBV7-2 and TRBJ2-2, with D possibly TRBD2 on 6 matching bases. Trimming shortened V by 5 bases and J by 6 bases, and 16 bases separated the two germline ends. The CDR3 consists of 15 residues. Germline CDR1 reads SGHTA; CDR2 reads FQGNSA. CDR3 sequence (DNA): TGTGCCAGCAGCCGGCGGGCCGGAGGGGCCGGGGAGCTGTTTTTT. Protein: CASSRRAGGAGELFF.

V and J are TRBV11-3 and TRBJ2-2, with D possibly matching TRBD1 (6 bases). This CDR3 region has 17 residues. Trimming took off 0 bases at V and 0 bases at J, with 11 bases between the two ends. Germline lookup yields CDR1 SGHNT and CDR2 YENEEA. DNA for the CDR3: TGTGCCAGCAGCTTAGAGACCGGGACATCGAACACCGGGGAGCTGTTTTTT. This encodes CASSLETGTSNTGELFF.

The gene calls are TRBV2 and TRBJ1-5; a possible D gene is TRBD1 (5 bases). CDR3 size: 14 residues. Trimming stripped 3 bases from V and 6 bases from J, with 12 bases between. Germline-derived CDR1 and CDR2 are SNHLY and FYNNEI. For the CDR3, the DNA is TGTGCCAGCAGTGAGTTACAGGTCAGTCAGCCCCAGCATTTT. This codes for CASSELQVSQPQHF.

The gene calls are TRBV4-1 and TRBJ1-1, with D possibly matching TRBD1 (6 bases). The CDR3 covers 16 residues. Trimming cost V 2 bases and J 7 bases, with 20 bases left between them. The germline CDR1 and CDR2 sequences are MGHRA and YSYEKL. DNA for the CDR3: TGCGCCAGCAGCCAAACAACCGGGGGGCGCGTACTTGAAGCTTTCTTT. Translated, it gives CASSQTTGGRVLEAFF.

The CDR3 coding sequence is TGTGCCAGCAGGGAGTACGGGATTTCCCTCTACAATGAGCAGTTCTTC. It is translated as CASREYGISLYNEQFF. The V and J genes are TRBV2 and TRBJ2-1, with D maybe TRBD2 (5 bases). The CDR3 spans 16 residues. Germline CDR1 and CDR2: SNHLY and FYNNEI. Trimming pared 6 bases from V and 3 bases from J, leaving 18 bases between.

The chain recombines TRBV6-5 with TRBJ1-2; 9 nucleotides align to TRBD1. Germline CDR1 MNHEY, CDR2 SVGAGI. This CDR3 region has 16 residues. With V trimmed by 2 bases and J by 4 bases, 8 bases remained unmatched. The CDR3 DNA is TGTGCCAGCAGTTACGGCTCGGGACAGGGTGTCTATGGCTACACCTTC. This codes for CASSYGSGQGVYGYTF.

The CDR3 protein is CASTPDPPSRPGMDNSPLHF. For the CDR3, the DNA is TGTGCCAGTACGCCTGATCCACCCTCGAGACCCGGGATGGATAATTCACCCCTCCACTTT. V usage is TRBV7-3 and J usage is TRBJ1-6; D call uncertain. V gave up 9 bases and J gave up 5 bases, with 32 bases separating them. CDR1 is SGHTA, CDR2 FQGTGA, per germline. The CDR3 runs 20 residues.

The chain joins TRBV5-1 to TRBJ2-2, with 9 bases aligning to TRBD2. This CDR3 comprises 16 residues. Germline V gene sequence: CDR1 SGHRS, CDR2 YFSETQ. Trimming cost V 3 bases and J 2 bases; bases outside gene matches: 5. The CDR3 DNA sequence: TGCGCCAGCAGCTCTAGCGGGATCGTAAACACCGGGGAGCTGTTTTTT. It is translated as CASSSSGIVNTGELFF.

The V gene is TRBV5-1, the J gene TRBJ2-3; 7 bases line up with TRBD2. The length of the CDR3 is 17 residues. V trimming: 4 bases; J trimming: 2 bases; junction bases outside the gene matches: 13. Germline CDR1 reads SGHRS; CDR2 reads YFSETQ. The CDR3 DNA sequence: TGCGCCAGCAGCGTAGGCAACACGGGGACTAACACAGATACGCAGTATTTT. Translated, it gives CASSVGNTGTNTDTQYF. Using reference TRBV5-1 and TRBJ2-3 for the parts outside the CDR3, the full variable domain is KAGVTQTPRYLIKTRGQQVTLSCSPISGHRSVSWYQQTPGQGLQFLFEYFSETQRNKGNFPGRFSGRQFSNSRSEMNVSTLELGDSALYLCASSVGNTGTNTDTQYFGPGTRLTVL.

The chain recombines TRBV6-1 with TRBJ2-3, with unresolved D. This CDR3 has 13 residues. The V end lost 3 bases, the J end lost 14 bases, and 18 bases lay between the germline ends. Germline CDR1 MNHNS, CDR2 SASEGT. The CDR3 spells CASSDVDPQVGYF. DNA of the CDR3: TGTGCCAGCAGTGACGTAGATCCCCAGGTGGGGTATTTT.

The chain has TRBV7-9 and TRBJ2-7, with 8 nucleotides matching TRBD2. The CDR3 runs to 17 residues. The J segment lost 5 bases and the V segment lost 0 bases, leaving 12 bases of the junction unmatched. The germline V gene encodes CDR1 SEHNR and CDR2 FQNEAQ (reference sequence). CDR3 DNA: TGTGCCAGCAGCTTAGCCAGTCAGCGGGAGTTAGTCCACGAGCAGTACTTC. Protein sequence: CASSLASQRELVHEQYF.

The gene calls are TRBV19 and TRBJ1-6; tentative D call: TRBD1 (5 bases). The germline V gene encodes CDR1 LNHDA and CDR2 SQIVND (reference sequence). The CDR3 is 18 residues long. Trimming took 9 bases from V and 9 from J, leaving 30 bases between them. CDR3 bases: TGTGCCAGCACAGACACCCGACGGGGGGAGACCCTTTTTTCACCCCTCCACTTT. The encoded protein is CASTDTRRGETLFSPLHF.

This clone has just a few counts. CDR3 in amino acids: CAQTGLIEAFF. The CDR3, as DNA: TGTGCCCAGACAGGGCTTATTGAAGCTTTCTTT. The V gene is TRBV30, the J gene TRBJ1-1, with 7 bases matching TRBD1. CDR3 size: 11 residues. Trimming at V came to 8 bases and at J to 7 bases, leaving 7 bases not matched to a gene. From germline, CDR1 is GTSNPN and CDR2 SVGIG (reference sequence). The whole variable domain, remainder taken from reference TRBV30 and TRBJ1-1, is SQTIHQWPATLVQPVGSPLSLECTVEGTSNPNLYWYRQAAGRGLQLLFYSVGIGQISSEVPQNLSASRPQDRQFILSSKKLLLSDSGFYLCAQTGLIEAFFGQGTRLTVV.